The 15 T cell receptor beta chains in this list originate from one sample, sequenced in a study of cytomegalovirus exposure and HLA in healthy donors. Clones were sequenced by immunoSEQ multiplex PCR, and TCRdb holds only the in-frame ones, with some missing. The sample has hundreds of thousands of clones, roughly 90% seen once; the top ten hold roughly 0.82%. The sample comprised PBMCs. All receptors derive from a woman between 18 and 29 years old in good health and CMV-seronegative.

CDR3 region: CASSLSPGLNEQFF. The CDR3 DNA is TGTGCCAGCAGCCTTTCCCCAGGGTTGAATGAGCAGTTCTTC. The rearrangement uses TRBV7-6 and TRBJ2-1, with D perhaps TRBD1 (5 bases). Germline V lookup: CDR1 SGHVS, CDR2 FNYEAQ. The CDR3 loop spans 14 amino acids. The V end lost 5 bases, the J end lost 7 bases, and 15 bases lay between the germline ends.

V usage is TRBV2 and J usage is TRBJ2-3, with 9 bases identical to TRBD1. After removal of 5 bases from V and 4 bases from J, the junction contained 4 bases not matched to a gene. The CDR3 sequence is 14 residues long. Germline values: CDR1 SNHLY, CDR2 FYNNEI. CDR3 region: CASSPGQGSDTQYF. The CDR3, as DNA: TGTGCCAGCAGTCCGGGACAGGGTTCAGATACGCAGTATTTT.

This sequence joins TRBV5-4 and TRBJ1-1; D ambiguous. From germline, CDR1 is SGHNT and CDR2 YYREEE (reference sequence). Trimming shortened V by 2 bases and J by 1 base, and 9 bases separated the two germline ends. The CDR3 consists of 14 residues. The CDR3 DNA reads TGTGCCAGCAGCTTTGCGGCGGGGAACACTGAAGCTTTCTTT. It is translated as CASSFAAGNTEAFF.

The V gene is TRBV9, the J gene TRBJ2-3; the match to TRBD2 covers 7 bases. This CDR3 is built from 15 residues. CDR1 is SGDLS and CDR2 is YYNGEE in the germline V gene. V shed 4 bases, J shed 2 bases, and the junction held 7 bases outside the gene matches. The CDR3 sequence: CASSHSGKLTDTQYF. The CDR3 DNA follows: TGTGCCAGCAGCCACAGCGGGAAACTCACAGATACGCAGTATTTT.

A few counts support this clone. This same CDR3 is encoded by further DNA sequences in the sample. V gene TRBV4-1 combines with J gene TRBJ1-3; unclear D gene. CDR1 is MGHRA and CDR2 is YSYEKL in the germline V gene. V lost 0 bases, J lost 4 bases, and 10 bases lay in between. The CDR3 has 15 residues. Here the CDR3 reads CASSQDRVSGNTIYF. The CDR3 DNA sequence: TGCGCCAGCAGCCAAGATCGAGTATCCGGAAACACCATATATTTT.

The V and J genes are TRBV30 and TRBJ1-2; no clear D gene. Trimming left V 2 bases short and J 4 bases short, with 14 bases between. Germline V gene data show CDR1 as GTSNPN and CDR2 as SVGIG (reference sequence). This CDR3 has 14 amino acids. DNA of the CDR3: TGTGCCTGGAGTAGGAGTGGGAGTATCTATGGCTACACCTTC. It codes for CAWSRSGSIYGYTF. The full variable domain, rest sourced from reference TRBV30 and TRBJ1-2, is SQTIHQWPATLVQPVGSPLSLECTVEGTSNPNLYWYRQAAGRGLQLLFYSVGIGQISSEVPQNLSASRPQDRQFILSSKKLLLSDSGFYLCAWSRSGSIYGYTFGSGTRLTVV.

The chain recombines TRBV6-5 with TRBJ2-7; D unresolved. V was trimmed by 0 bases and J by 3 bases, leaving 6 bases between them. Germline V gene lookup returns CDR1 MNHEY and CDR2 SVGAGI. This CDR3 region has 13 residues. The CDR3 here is CASSYSRNYEQYF. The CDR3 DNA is TGTGCCAGCAGTTACTCCAGGAACTACGAGCAGTACTTC.

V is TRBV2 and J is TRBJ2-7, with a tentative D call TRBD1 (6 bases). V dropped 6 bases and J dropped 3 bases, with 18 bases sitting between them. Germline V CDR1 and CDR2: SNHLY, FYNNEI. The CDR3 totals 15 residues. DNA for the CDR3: TGTGCCAGCAGCGCGACGACCAGGGGTGGCTACGAGCAGTACTTC. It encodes CASSATTRGGYEQYF.

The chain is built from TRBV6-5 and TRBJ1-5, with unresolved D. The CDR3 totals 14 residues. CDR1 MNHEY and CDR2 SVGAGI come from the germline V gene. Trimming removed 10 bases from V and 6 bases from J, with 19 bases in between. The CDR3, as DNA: TGTGCCACCTCTGCCATACAGAGCGGTCAGCCCCAGCATTTT. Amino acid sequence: CATSAIQSGQPQHF.

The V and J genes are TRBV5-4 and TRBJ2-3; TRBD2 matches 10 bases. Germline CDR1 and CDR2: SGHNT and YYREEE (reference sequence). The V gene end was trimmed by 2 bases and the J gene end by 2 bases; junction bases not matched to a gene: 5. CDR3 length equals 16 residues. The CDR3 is CASSLKLAGITDTQYF. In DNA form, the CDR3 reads TGTGCCAGCAGCTTAAAACTAGCGGGGATCACAGATACGCAGTATTTT.

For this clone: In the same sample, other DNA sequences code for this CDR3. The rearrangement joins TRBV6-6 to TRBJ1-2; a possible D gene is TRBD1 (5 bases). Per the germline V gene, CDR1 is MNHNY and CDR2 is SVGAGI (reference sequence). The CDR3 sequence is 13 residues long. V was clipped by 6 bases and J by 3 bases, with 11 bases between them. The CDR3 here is CASSPTGDYGYTF. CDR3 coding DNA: TGTGCCAGCAGCCCCACAGGAGACTATGGCTACACCTTC.

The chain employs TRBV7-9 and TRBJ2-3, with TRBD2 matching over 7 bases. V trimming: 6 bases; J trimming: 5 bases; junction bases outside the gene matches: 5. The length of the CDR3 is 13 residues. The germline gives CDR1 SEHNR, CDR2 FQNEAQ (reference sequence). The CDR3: CASSIGGGDTQYF. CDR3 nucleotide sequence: TGTGCCAGCAGTATTGGGGGGGGAGATACGCAGTATTTT.

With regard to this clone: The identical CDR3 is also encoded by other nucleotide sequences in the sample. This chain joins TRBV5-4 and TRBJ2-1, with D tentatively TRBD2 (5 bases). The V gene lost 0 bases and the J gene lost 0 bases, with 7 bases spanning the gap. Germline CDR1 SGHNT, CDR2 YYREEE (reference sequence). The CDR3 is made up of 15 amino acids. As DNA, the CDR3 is TGTGCCAGCAGCTTGGGAGGGAGCTCCTACAATGAGCAGTTCTTC. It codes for CASSLGGSSYNEQFF.

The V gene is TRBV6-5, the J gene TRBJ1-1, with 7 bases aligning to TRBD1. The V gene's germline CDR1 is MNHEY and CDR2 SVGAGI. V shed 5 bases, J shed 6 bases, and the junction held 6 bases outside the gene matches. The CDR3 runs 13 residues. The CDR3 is CASSDRVGPEAFF. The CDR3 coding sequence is TGTGCCAGCAGTGACAGGGTAGGGCCTGAAGCTTTCTTT.

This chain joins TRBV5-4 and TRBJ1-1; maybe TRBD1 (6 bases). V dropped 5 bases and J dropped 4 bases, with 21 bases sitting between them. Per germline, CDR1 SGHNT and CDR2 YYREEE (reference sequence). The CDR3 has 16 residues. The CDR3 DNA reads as TGTGCCAGCAGTCGGGACACCACTTCCCGGGGCACTGAAGCTTTCTTT. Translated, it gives CASSRDTTSRGTEAFF.